A selection of T cell receptor beta chains follows, all from one sample in a study of spatial heterogeneity in lung cancer. TCRdb re-analysed the 5' RACE reads in MiXCR, keeping a single row per CDR3 protein. Altogether some 100,000 distinct CDR3 sequences are present, about 12% being singletons, with the ten largest covering about two fifths. The sequencing used PBMCs, collected at surgery. These receptor sequences come from a male donor with early-stage non-small cell lung cancer. Both conserved end residues are part of each CDR3. The order of the fields is D gene, J gene, V gene, clone size, CDR3 protein, CDR3 DNA. The D gene is left open where the match is weak. Some rows mark clone size as missing; the rest say once, few, many or name a class of expanded clone.

NA	TRBJ2-3	TRBV6-1	once	CATSRATLADTQYF	TGTGCTACGAGCAGGGCAACGCTTGCAGATACGCAGTATTTT
TRBD1	TRBJ1-4	TRBV29-1	NA	CSVAGTGETTNEKLFF	TGCAGCGTAGCCGGGACAGGGGAGACGACTAATGAAAAACTGTTTTTT
NA	TRBJ2-5	TRBV7-2	many	CASSLQQEHETQYF	TGTGCCAGCAGCTTACAACAGGAGCACGAGACCCAGTACTTC
NA	TRBJ2-7	TRBV27	NA	CASSGAWPLTYEQYF	TGTGCCAGCAGTGGAGCGTGGCCGTTGACCTACGAGCAGTACTTC
TRBD1	TRBJ2-7	TRBV4-1	few	CASSRVPGQAYEQYF	TGCGCCAGCAGCCGTGTCCCGGGACAGGCCTACGAGCAGTACTTC
NA	TRBJ2-1	TRBV6-6	NA	CASSYGYNEQFF	TGTGCCAGCAGTTACGGATACAATGAGCAGTTCTTC
NA	TRBJ1-2	TRBV6-2/TRBV6-3	many	CASSPRQEVNYGYTF	TGTGCCAGCAGTCCCCGACAGGAGGTAAACTATGGCTACACCTTC
NA	TRBJ2-7	TRBV21-1	NA	CASKGRTSGWFSYEQYF	TGTGCCAGCAAGGGGCGGACTAGCGGGTGGTTCTCCTACGAGCAGTACTTC
NA	TRBJ1-2	TRBV14	NA	CASSQKGTTSLYGYTF	TGTGCCAGCAGCCAGAAGGGGACAACTTCGCTCTATGGCTACACCTTC
NA	TRBJ1-6	TRBV11-2	NA	CASSFRGAKDSPLHF	TGTGCCAGCAGCTTCCGGGGAGCTAAGGATTCACCCCTCCACTTT
NA	TRBJ2-5	TRBV6-5	NA	CASSYSRAAEKETQYF	TGTGCCAGCAGTTACTCGAGGGCAGCAGAGAAAGAGACCCAGTACTTC
TRBD1	TRBJ2-2	TRBV20-1	NA	CSATPGTGGAPTPGELFF	TGCAGTGCTACTCCCGGGACAGGGGGCGCCCCCACACCCGGGGAGCTGTTTTTT
TRBD1	TRBJ2-4	TRBV29-1	many	CSGGTENIQYF	TGCAGCGGGGGGACAGAAAACATTCAGTACTTC
TRBD1	TRBJ2-7	TRBV2	NA	CASSEIKGQALKDF	TGTGCCAGCAGTGAAATTAAAGGACAGGCCCTCAAGGACTTC
NA	TRBJ1-6	TRBV6-5	few	CASRRGDPSSNSPLHF	TGTGCCAGCAGAAGGGGGGATCCCTCCTCTAATTCACCCCTCCACTTT
TRBD2	TRBJ2-7	TRBV20-1	once	CSATPGTSGRIFSEQYF	TGCAGTGCTACCCCCGGGACTAGCGGGAGGATATTCTCCGAGCAGTACTTC
TRBD2	TRBJ2-4	TRBV12-3/TRBV12-4	few	CASSLAGRAGHYIQYF	TGTGCCAGCAGTTTAGCCGGGAGGGCCGGCCATTACATTCAGTACTTC
TRBD1	TRBJ2-7	TRBV10-3	few	CAISESGTGEFSYEQYF	TGTGCCATCAGTGAGTCCGGGACAGGCGAATTCTCCTACGAGCAGTACTTC
NA	TRBJ1-5	TRBV27	NA	CASSLSPGGQPQHF	TGTGCCAGCAGTTTATCTCCCGGGGGTCAGCCCCAGCATTTT
TRBD1	TRBJ2-3	TRBV11-2	NA	CASSSQGAFTDTQYF	TGTGCCAGCAGCTCACAGGGGGCATTCACAGATACGCAGTATTTT
TRBD2	TRBJ2-2	TRBV4-3	many	CASSPRTSFTGELFF	TGCGCCAGCAGCCCTCGGACTAGTTTCACCGGGGAGCTGTTTTTT
NA	TRBJ2-7	TRBV29-1	few	CSVVWSFEQYF	TGCAGCGTTGTATGGAGTTTCGAGCAGTACTTC
TRBD1	TRBJ2-7	TRBV28	NA	CASSRTGGNPYEQYF	TGTGCCAGCAGTCGGACAGGGGGCAATCCCTACGAGCAGTACTTC
TRBD1	TRBJ1-2	TRBV5-1	many	CASSPTARTGEGSYGYTF	TGCGCCAGCAGCCCAACGGCCCGGACAGGGGAAGGGAGCTATGGCTACACCTTC
NA	TRBJ1-5	TRBV10-3	NA	CAISEGQQYTQPQHF	TGTGCCATCAGTGAAGGGCAACAGTACACTCAGCCCCAGCATTTT
NA	TRBJ2-3	TRBV12-5	few	CASGLGTVSTDTQYF	TGTGCTAGTGGTTTGGGGACAGTCAGCACAGATACGCAGTATTTT
NA	TRBJ2-3	TRBV9	few	CASSVVGVMTDTQYF	TGTGCCAGCAGCGTAGTCGGGGTTATGACAGATACGCAGTATTTT
NA	TRBJ1-5	TRBV7-2	NA	CASSSTRRDQPQHF	TGTGCCAGCAGCTCCACCCGGCGGGACCAGCCCCAGCATTTT
NA	TRBJ1-2	TRBV10-2	NA	CASSAYTSYGYTF	TGCGCCAGCAGTGCGTACACAAGCTATGGCTACACCTTC
TRBD2	TRBJ2-3	TRBV4-3	NA	CASSQTGGGRMEDTQYF	TGCGCCAGCAGCCAGACTGGGGGCGGGAGGATGGAAGATACGCAGTATTTT
TRBD2	TRBJ2-1	TRBV6-5	few	CASSPNPGLAPNEQFF	TGTGCCAGCAGTCCCAATCCGGGACTAGCTCCCAATGAGCAGTTCTTC
TRBD2	TRBJ2-7	TRBV4-2	once	CASSLTATSGSYEQYF	TGTGCCAGCAGCCTAACAGCCACTAGCGGGAGTTACGAGCAGTACTTC
TRBD1	TRBJ2-7	TRBV29-1	few	CSVDRGQGINEQYF	TGCAGCGTTGATAGGGGGCAGGGAATCAACGAGCAGTACTTC
TRBD1	TRBJ1-2	TRBV18	many	CASSPRQGEIYGYTF	TGTGCCAGCTCCCCCAGACAGGGAGAGATCTATGGCTACACCTTC
TRBD2	TRBJ2-5	TRBV18	NA	CASSPRTSEETQYF	TGTGCCAGCTCACCACGGACTAGCGAAGAGACCCAGTACTTC
TRBD1	TRBJ1-1	TRBV29-1	few	CSVEDPGQSTAFF	TGCAGCGTTGAAGATCCGGGACAGTCGACAGCTTTCTTT
NA	TRBJ1-1	TRBV30	NA	CAWSVGRKAFF	TGTGCCTGGAGTGTTGGGAGGAAAGCTTTCTTT
NA	TRBJ1-2	TRBV6-5	many	CASSPGSDYGYTF	TGTGCCAGCAGCCCCGGATCGGACTATGGCTACACCTTC
NA	TRBJ1-4	TRBV20-1	few	CSARTRQRQELFF	TGCAGTGCTAGGACCCGCCAGAGACAAGAACTGTTTTTT
NA	TRBJ1-2	TRBV27	NA	CASSLSPSAGQNYGYTF	TGTGCCAGCAGTTTATCGCCAAGCGCCGGACAGAACTATGGCTACACCTTC
NA	TRBJ1-1	TRBV10-3	few	CAISDYSLATEAFF	TGTGCCATCAGTGATTACTCCCTCGCGACTGAAGCTTTCTTT
NA	TRBJ2-6	TRBV5-1	NA	CASSLGHNSGANVLTF	TGCGCCAGCAGCTTGGGACACAACTCTGGGGCCAACGTCCTGACTTTC
TRBD1	TRBJ2-7	TRBV6-5	few	CASTRTGGYEQYF	TGTGCCAGCACTCGGACAGGGGGCTACGAGCAGTACTTC
NA	TRBJ2-2	TRBV3-1	few	CASSLQGVGTRELFF	TGTGCCAGCAGCCTCCAGGGCGTTGGCACCAGGGAGCTGTTTTTT
TRBD2	TRBJ2-1	TRBV28	NA	CASSMGLAGRTEQFF	TGTGCCAGCAGTATGGGACTAGCGGGACGCACTGAGCAGTTCTTC
NA	TRBJ2-2	TRBV18	NA	CATPTGTGELFF	TGTGCCACCCCTACAGGGACCGGGGAGCTGTTTTTT
NA	TRBJ1-2	TRBV24-1	few	CATSDYRDHGYTF	TGTGCCACCAGTGACTACAGGGACCATGGCTACACCTTC
TRBD1	TRBJ2-7	TRBV7-9	NA	CASSRPGQSYEQYF	TGTGCCAGCAGCCGTCCGGGACAGTCCTACGAGCAGTACTTC
NA	TRBJ2-5	TRBV10-3	NA	CAISETVQETQYF	TGTGCCATCAGTGAAACAGTCCAAGAGACCCAGTACTTC
TRBD1	TRBJ1-3	TRBV7-6	NA	CASSLAPTGVGNTIYF	TGTGCCAGCAGCTTAGCTCCAACAGGGGTTGGAAACACCATATATTTT
NA	TRBJ1-5	TRBV7-9	many	CASSLGYSNQPQHF	TGTGCCAGCAGCTTGGGGTATAGCAATCAGCCCCAGCATTTT
TRBD2	TRBJ2-3	TRBV4-3	NA	CASSQMTSGPTDTQYF	TGCGCCAGCAGCCAGATGACTAGCGGGCCCACAGATACGCAGTATTTT
NA	TRBJ2-5	TRBV12-3/TRBV12-4	NA	CASSYRRVKETQYF	TGTGCCAGCAGTTATAGGCGGGTCAAGGAGACCCAGTACTTC
NA	TRBJ2-7	TRBV6-2/TRBV6-3	many	CASSAHRDIEYEQYF	TGTGCCAGCAGTGCCCACCGGGACATCGAATACGAGCAGTACTTC
NA	TRBJ2-7	TRBV5-1	many	CASSFLGGASYEQYF	TGCGCCAGCAGCTTCTTAGGCGGGGCCTCCTACGAGCAGTACTTC
NA	TRBJ1-2	TRBV5-1	NA	CASSLSPEANYGYTF	TGCGCCAGCAGCTTGTCCCCAGAAGCTAACTATGGCTACACCTTC
NA	TRBJ1-2	TRBV11-2	few	CASSPTPYGYTF	TGTGCCAGCAGCCCGACCCCCTATGGCTACACCTTC
NA	TRBJ2-5	TRBV6-5	many	CASSYSQVLQETQYF	TGTGCCAGCAGTTACTCCCAGGTCCTACAAGAGACCCAGTACTTC
NA	TRBJ2-7	TRBV18	few	CASSPRDGNYEQYF	TGTGCCAGCTCACCACGGGACGGGAACTACGAGCAGTACTTC
NA	TRBJ2-7	TRBV20-1	NA	CSASPGAPAYEQYF	TGCAGTGCTAGTCCCGGGGCCCCAGCCTACGAGCAGTACTTC